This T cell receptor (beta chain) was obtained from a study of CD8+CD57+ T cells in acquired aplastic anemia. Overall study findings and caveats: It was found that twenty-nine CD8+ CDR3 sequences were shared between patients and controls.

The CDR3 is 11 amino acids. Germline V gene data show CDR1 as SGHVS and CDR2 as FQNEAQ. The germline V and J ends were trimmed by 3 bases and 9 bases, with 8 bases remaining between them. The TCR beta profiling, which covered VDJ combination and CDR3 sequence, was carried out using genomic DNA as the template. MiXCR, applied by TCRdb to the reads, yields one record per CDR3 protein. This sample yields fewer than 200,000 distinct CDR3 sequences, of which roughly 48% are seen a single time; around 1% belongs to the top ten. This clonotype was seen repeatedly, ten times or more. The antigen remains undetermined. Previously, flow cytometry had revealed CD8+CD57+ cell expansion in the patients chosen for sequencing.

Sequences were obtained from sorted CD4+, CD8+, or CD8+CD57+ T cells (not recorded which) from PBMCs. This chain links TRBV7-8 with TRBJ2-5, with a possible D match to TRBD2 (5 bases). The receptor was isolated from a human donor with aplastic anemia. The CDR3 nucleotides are TGTGCCAGCAGCTTTCGCGGGTCCCAGTACTTC. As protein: CASSFRGSQYF. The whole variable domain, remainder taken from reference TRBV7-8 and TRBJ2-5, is GAGVSQSPRYKVAKRGQDVALRCDPISGHVSLFWYQQALGQGPEFLTYFQNEAQLDKSGLPSDRFFAERPEGSVSTLKIQRTQQEDSAVYLCASSFRGSQYFGPGTRLLVL.